This T cell receptor beta chain was profiled in a study of shared clonotypes between healthy human individuals (dated by TCRdb to 2018 to 2021). At the level of the whole study: The cohort included three men and a couple of women between 18 and 49 years of age. Per donor, three plates each were used for CD4 naive and CD4 memory, two for CD8 naive, and one for CD8 memory. Different laboratories and diverse techniques were used to prepare libraries and sequence TCR repertoires, to increase sequencing depth and limit assay-specific biases. Leukapheresis yielded between about 0.8 and 8.9 billion PBMCs per donor. Blood TCR repertoires of about five healthy adults were deeply sequenced to estimate repertoire size and the extent of clonotype sharing between individuals.

A word on this clone: Its antigen target is currently unknown. There are no base qualities to consult, and no much larger clone falls within one base.

Using the deep immunoSEQ assay, TCR CDR3 regions were amplified from genomic DNA by multiplex PCR. For each cell subset, the extracted genomic DNA was distributed evenly across all wells of several immunoSEQ 96-well plates, and each plate served as one replicate. For sorted subsets, 200 to 250 ng genomic DNA, equal to about 30,000 T cell genomes, was loaded into each replicate PCR. Purified libraries were quantified with a Qubit 3.0 fluorometer, sized on a Bioanalyzer 2100, and re-quantified with the KAPA Library Quantification kit. Every immunoSEQ 96-well plate was sequenced on a dedicated single-read 150-cycle Illumina NextSeq 550 flow cell. Per the source publication's procedure: The immunoSEQ output contained only junctional sequences without quality scores, so filtering could not match that applied to full-length reads. To assign V/J genes and CDR3, sequences were annotated against IMGT germline references using PyIR, a Python wrapper for IgBLAST v1.9. Reads were removed for weak V/J assignments (E-value above 1e-6), missing CDR3, stop codons, out-of-frame junctions, or ambiguous translated residues. V3J clonotypes were defined as sequences sharing an identical inferred V gene, J gene, and CDR3 amino acid sequence. The percentage overlap between two repertoires was calculated by dividing the number of shared unique clonotypes by the size of the smaller repertoire. Repertoire richness was assessed with RTK rarefaction, the Chao1 estimator, and Recon v2.1 estimates of unobserved clonotypes. Generation probabilities were computed with OLGA for all TCRbeta clonotypes obtained by the gDNA method from a handful of donors. The source is immuneACCESS, and TCRdb retained only in-frame sequences with V and J called. Part of the clones is not carried over; for the studies checked, unresolved V genes explain less than half of this, and the remainder is unexplained. V and J calls and clone size are those listed in that table; D and trimming were worked out from the DNA. The sample yields about 1.1 million clones; around three quarters were counted once. In total, the top ten clones hold under 0.65% of the sample.

Points the paper makes about the study in general: Clonotypes shared by all four sorted-subset donors showed higher generation probabilities than non-shared clonotypes. Pairwise subsampling led to the expectation that sequencing depth would affect the degree of clonotype sharing among donors. Rarefaction of sorted-subset datasets indicated incomplete sequencing despite the large sequencing depth. Larger estimated clonotype richness was generally found for naive subsets than for memory subsets. Sampling was restricted to blood, and TCR repertoires in tissues likely differ from the TCR repertoires found in blood. Because the study included a small number of donors, the genetic and exposure-history diversity represented was limited. Across a few donors, about 5.2% of naive CD4, around 3.3% of naive CD8, 2.3% of memory CD4, and approximately 0.4% of memory CD8 clonotypes were shared.

Healthy HIV-negative adults with no recently reported acute infections or vaccinations were included as donors. Every donor was a Caucasian adult residing in Nashville, Tennessee, USA. CD4+ T cells were enriched through magnetic negative selection, after which naive cells were positively selected on CD45RA and the remaining negative fraction served as the memory subset. Blood was collected by leukapheresis, and PBMCs were isolated by Ficoll-Histopaque density gradient centrifugation and then cryopreserved in liquid nitrogen vapor phase. Purity and quantity of every magnetically sorted T cell population were checked by analytical flow cytometry. From each sorted fraction, genomic DNA was isolated and quantified by UV absorbance on a Nanodrop 2000c. Based on the germline V gene, the CDR1 and CDR2 sequences are MDHEN and SYDVKM. Counted from cysteine to phenylalanine, this CDR3 has 18 amino acids. Only CDR3 DNA remains: 54 bases, in frame from the first base. V gives up 4 bases and J gives up 1 base, and the segment between their germline ends measures 20 bases.

This TCR was recovered from a man aged 18 to 30 in good health. Some clones in this sample may be carry-over from other donors' samples. The sequencing input was memory CD4+ T cells from PBMCs. The sample's cell subset or site label, decoded: CD45RA-negative fraction. The sequence joins TRBV28 to TRBJ2-1; the D gene is perhaps TRBD2, on 5 matching bases. CDR3 protein: CASSYGLWWERSYNEQFF. The DNA reads as follows: TGTGCCAGCAGTTACGGGCTATGGTGGGAGCGTTCCTACAATGAGCAGTTCTTC.